The sequence of this T cell receptor (beta chain) was determined in a study of T cell responses to AZD1222 COVID-19 vaccine. Notes on the study in general: White British ancestry dominated among donors, who included more females, and clonal diversity was possibly underestimated.

The CDR3 runs to 12 residues. CDR1 is SGHAT and CDR2 is FQNNGV in the germline V gene. V lost 0 bases and J lost 5, with 4 bases in between. Produced via immunoSEQ multiplex PCR; TCRdb's table is partial and in-frame only. The sample lists approximately 260,000 clones, 85% to 95% occurring once. Comment on this clone: Its antigen is unidentified.

J is TRBJ2-5 and V is TRBV11-2; D gene uncertain. The source was peripheral blood, collected on day 0 of AZD1222 vaccination. This sequence originates from an adult in good health. The CDR3 nucleotides are TGTGCCAGCAGCTTAGATCGTGAGACCCAGTACTTC. It encodes CASSLDRETQYF.